This TCR beta chain was captured by sequencing in a study of low-dose radiotherapy and immunotherapy resistance in tumors. Study overall: Cohort 1 patients were irradiated with 0.5 Gy fractions every 2 weeks to 6.5 Gy total. Intravenous cyclophosphamide 200 mg/m2 was given every two weeks, one day before radiation and immunotherapy. Study patients were administered oral aspirin at 300 mg daily for four cycles from cycle 1 day 1.

Specified time point: before trial treatment. Both TCRalpha and TCRbeta chains were reverse transcribed with V-gene-specific primers. The authors ran around 22 PCR cycles to amplify TCRs with a constant-region primer and V-primer adapter. TCRdb ran MiXCR on the reads and lists one entry per CDR3 protein. The sample has 60,000 to 75,000 distinct CDR3 sequences, about 26% seen once. The material sequenced was PBMCs, taken before treatment. The TCR comes from a male donor with rectosigmoid adenocarcinoma.

In nucleotides, the CDR3 is TGTGCCAGCTCGCCCCTCCCGGGTACCACAGATACGCAGTATTTT. This sequence encodes CASSPLPGTTDTQYF. V gene TRBV18 combines with J gene TRBJ2-3; no reliable D call. Between the trimmed V and J ends, which lost 6 bases and 2 bases, there was a span of 15 bases. Germline assignment: CDR1 KGHSH and CDR2 LQKENI. The CDR3 length is 15 residues.